This T cell receptor beta chain was recovered during a study of blood T cell repertoires in COVID-19 (TCRdb year 2020). Looking at the study overall: Samples from collaborators originated in the United States, Italy and Spain and spanned both the acute and convalescent phases of COVID-19. Nearly every sample came with metadata listing a de-identified subject ID, COVID-19 status, age in years and sex. The repertoires were released in a freely available public database intended as a resource for research on the immune response to SARS-CoV-2. Where HLA class I and class II types were available, the types were taken from metadata supplied by the sample provider, not from assay-based typing. The samples were drawn from two sources: the first 160 participants of the ongoing ImmuneRACE study, and 1,200 or so subjects contributed by 6 global collaborators. The dataset comprised deeply sampled blood TCRbeta repertoires from subjects exposed to, actively infected with, or recovered from COVID-19. The prospective study material was composed of cDNA or gDNA derived from T cells, B-cell-depleted T cells, or PBMCs. Broad study findings and their caveats: The amount of clinical and demographic metadata varied by source and participant and was provided uncurated.

This clone was seen just once. The target of this receptor is not known. Base qualities are not recorded, but no much larger clone differs from it by a single base. TCRbeta CDR3 regions were amplified from genomic DNA using the immunoSEQ Assay, a bias-controlled multiplex PCR. The original pipeline was this. The number of nucleated cells in each sample was estimated from the amplification of reference gene primers within the assay. To quantify the absolute abundance of each unique TCRbeta CDR3 rearrangement, sequence reads were collapsed and filtered. Productive Simpson clonality was computed per sample as the square root of Simpson's diversity index over productive rearrangements. TCRdb obtained this table from immuneACCESS and retained in-frame rearrangements with V and J assigned. These tables miss some clones; where compared with another copy, unresolved V genes account for less than half of the shortfall, and the remainder is unexplained. The V and J calls and clone size are taken from that table; D and trimming were inferred from the DNA. This sample holds 150,000 or so clones; 70% to 90% were observed only once. The top ten clones comprise 0.6% to 0.7% of the sample.

One collaborating source in Seattle enrolled patients while the patients were actively infected and followed the patients over time throughout the course of disease. Collaborating institutions collected whole blood in K2EDTA tubes following their own protocols. For TCRbeta analysis, collaborators shipped samples as frozen whole blood, isolated PBMCs, or DNA extracted from either of those sample types. The source of this sequence is a man in his fifties or sixties with COVID-19, enrolled during active disease. Sequenced: peripheral blood.

This receptor has the CDR3 CASSPPGTGAYTEAFF. The nucleotide sequence reads TGTGCCAGCTCACCACCCGGGACAGGGGCATACACTGAAGCTTTCTTT. The chain is made from TRBV18 and TRBJ1-1, and TRBD1 matches 10 of the central bases. The germline V end is reduced by 0 bases and the J end by 3 bases; junction bases left unmatched: 4. The CDR3 runs 16 residues from the cysteine to the phenylalanine. CDR3 DNA is the only sequence kept; it has 48 bases, read in frame from the first base. Sequences KGHSH (CDR1) and LQKENI (CDR2) are obtained from the germline V gene.